The present entry profiles one T cell receptor (beta chain) with its context. Libraries were prepared by immunoSEQ multiplex PCR; TCRdb keeps only in-frame clonotypes and omits some of them. The sample has approximately 280,000 clones; around 87% are singletons. The sample comes from a study of blood T cell repertoires in COVID-19. Study summary: Italy, Spain and the United States were the sources of the convalescent and acute COVID-19 samples. Sources were T cells, B-cell-depleted T cells, or PBMCs; the material itself was cDNA or gDNA.

The origin of this receptor is a young woman who had recovered from COVID-19. Sequenced: peripheral blood.

The CDR3 loop is CATDGSLSQPQHF. The CDR3 DNA follows: TGTGCCACCGACGGGTCGTTAAGTCAGCCCCAGCATTTT. The genes are TRBV28 and TRBJ1-5; D remains ambiguous. CDR3 length equals 13 residues. Trimming stripped 10 bases from V and 6 bases from J, with 16 bases between. Germline V gives CDR1 MDHEN, CDR2 SYDVKM.